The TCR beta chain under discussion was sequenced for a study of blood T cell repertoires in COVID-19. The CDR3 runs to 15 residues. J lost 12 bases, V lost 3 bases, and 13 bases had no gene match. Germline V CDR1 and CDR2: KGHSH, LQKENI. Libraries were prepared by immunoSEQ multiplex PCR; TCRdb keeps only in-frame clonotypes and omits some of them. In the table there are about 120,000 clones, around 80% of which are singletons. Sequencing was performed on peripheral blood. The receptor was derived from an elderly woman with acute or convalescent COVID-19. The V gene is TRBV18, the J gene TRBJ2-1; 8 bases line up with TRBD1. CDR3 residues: CASSPTGAILGSQFF. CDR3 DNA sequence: TGTGCCAGCTCACCGACAGGGGCAATCCTCGGATCGCAGTTCTTC.